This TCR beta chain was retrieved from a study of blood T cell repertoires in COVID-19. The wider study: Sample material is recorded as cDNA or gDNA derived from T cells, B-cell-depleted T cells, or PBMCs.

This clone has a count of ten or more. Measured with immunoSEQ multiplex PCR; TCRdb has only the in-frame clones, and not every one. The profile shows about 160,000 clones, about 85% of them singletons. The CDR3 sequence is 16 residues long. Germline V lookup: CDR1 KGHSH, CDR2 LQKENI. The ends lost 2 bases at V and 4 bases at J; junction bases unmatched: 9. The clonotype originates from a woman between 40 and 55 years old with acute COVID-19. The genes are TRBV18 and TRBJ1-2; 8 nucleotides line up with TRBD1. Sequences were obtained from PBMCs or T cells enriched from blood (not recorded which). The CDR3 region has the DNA TGTGCCAGCTCACCAAACCCCGGACAGGGTGGCTATGGCTACACCTTC. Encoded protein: CASSPNPGQGGYGYTF.